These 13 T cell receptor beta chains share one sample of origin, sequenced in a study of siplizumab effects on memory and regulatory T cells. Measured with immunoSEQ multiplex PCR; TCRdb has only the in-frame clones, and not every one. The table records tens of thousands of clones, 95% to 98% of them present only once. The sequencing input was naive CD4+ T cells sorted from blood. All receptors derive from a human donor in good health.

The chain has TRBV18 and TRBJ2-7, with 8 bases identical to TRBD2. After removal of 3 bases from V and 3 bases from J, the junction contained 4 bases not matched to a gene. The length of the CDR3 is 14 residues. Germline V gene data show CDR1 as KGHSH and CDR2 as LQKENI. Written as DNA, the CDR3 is TGTGCCAGCTCACCTAGCGGGATAAACTACGAGCAGTACTTC. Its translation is CASSPSGINYEQYF. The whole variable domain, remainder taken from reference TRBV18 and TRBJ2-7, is NAGVMQNPRHLVRRRGQEARLRCSPMKGHSHVYWYRQLPEEGLKFMVYLQKENIIDESGMPKERFSAEFPKEGPSILRIQQVVRGDSAAYFCASSPSGINYEQYFGPGTRLTVT.

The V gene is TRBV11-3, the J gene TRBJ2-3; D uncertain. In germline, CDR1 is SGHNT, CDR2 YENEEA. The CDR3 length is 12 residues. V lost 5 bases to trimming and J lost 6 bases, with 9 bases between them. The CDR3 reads CASSQSTDTQYF. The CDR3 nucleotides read TGTGCCAGCAGCCAGTCCACGGATACGCAGTATTTT.

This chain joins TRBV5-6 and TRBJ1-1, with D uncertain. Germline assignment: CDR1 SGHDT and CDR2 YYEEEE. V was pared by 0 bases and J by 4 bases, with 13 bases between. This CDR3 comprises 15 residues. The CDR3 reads CASSLVGQVSTEAFF. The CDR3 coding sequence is TGTGCCAGCAGCTTGGTTGGGCAAGTATCCACTGAAGCTTTCTTT.

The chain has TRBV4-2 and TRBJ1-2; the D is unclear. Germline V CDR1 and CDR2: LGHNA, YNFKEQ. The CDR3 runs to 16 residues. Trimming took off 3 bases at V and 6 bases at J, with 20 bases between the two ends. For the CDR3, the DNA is TGTGCCAGCAGCCAGCCCAGGAACCCCAGGTTTCATGGCTACACCTTC. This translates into CASSQPRNPRFHGYTF.

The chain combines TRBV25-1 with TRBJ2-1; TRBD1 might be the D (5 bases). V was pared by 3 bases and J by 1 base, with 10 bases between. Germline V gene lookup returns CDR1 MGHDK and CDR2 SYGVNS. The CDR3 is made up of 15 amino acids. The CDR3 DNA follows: TGTGCCAGCAGTGATGACAGTTTATCCTACAATGAGCAGTTCTTC. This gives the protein CASSDDSLSYNEQFF.

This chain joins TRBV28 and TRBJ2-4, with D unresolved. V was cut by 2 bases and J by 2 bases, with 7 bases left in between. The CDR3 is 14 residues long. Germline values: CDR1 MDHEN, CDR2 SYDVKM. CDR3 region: CASSLGPTKNIQYF. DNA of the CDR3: TGTGCCAGCAGTTTAGGTCCGACCAAAAACATTCAGTACTTC.

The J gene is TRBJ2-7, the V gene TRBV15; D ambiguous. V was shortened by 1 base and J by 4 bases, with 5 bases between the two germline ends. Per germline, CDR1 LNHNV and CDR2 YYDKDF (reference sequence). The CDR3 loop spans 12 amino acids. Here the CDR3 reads CATSRGSYEQYF. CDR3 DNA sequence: TGTGCCACCAGCAGAGGGTCGTACGAGCAGTACTTC.

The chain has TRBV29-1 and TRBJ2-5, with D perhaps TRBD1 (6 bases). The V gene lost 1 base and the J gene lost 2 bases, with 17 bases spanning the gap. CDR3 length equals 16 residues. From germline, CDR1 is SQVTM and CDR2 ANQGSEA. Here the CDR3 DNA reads TGCAGCGTTGAAGCGTCCAGGGGACGAGTACAAGAGACCCAGTACTTC. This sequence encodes CSVEASRGRVQETQYF.

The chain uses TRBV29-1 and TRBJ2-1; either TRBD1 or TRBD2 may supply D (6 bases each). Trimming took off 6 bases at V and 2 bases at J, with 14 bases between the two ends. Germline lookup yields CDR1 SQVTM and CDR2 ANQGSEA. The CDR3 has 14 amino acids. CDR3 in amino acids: CSVPRRGTYNEQFF. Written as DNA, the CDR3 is TGCAGCGTCCCCAGGAGGGGGACCTACAATGAGCAGTTCTTC.

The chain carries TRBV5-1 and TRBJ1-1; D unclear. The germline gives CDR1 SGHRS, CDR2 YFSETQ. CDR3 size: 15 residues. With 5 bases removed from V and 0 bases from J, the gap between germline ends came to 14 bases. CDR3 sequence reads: CASSSSVQMNTEAFF. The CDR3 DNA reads TGCGCCAGCAGTAGCTCAGTTCAAATGAACACTGAAGCTTTCTTT.

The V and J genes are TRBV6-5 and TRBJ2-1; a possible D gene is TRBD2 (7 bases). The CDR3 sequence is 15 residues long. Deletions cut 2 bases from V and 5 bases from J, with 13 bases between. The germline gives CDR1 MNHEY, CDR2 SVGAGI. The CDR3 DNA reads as TGTGCCAGCAGTTACGGGGGGCTAGCGGACAATGAGCAGTTCTTC. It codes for CASSYGGLADNEQFF.

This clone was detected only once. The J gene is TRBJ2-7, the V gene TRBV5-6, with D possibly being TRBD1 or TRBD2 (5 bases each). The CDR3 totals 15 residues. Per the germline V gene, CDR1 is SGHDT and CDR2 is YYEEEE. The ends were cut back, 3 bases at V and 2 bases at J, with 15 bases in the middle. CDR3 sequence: CASSSVGPRPYEQYF. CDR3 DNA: TGTGCCAGCAGCTCCGTGGGACCGCGACCCTACGAGCAGTACTTC.

CDR3 region: CASSHRQGIYGYTF. The CDR3, as DNA: TGCGCCAGCAGCCACAGACAGGGAATCTATGGCTACACCTTC. This chain links TRBV4-1 with TRBJ1-2; 7 bases align to TRBD1. V shed 3 bases and J 4 bases; nucleotides not matched to a gene: 5. CDR1 and CDR2 from the germline V gene are MGHRA and YSYEKL. CDR3 length: 14 residues.